This passage covers 15 T cell receptor beta chains from one sample sequenced in a study of cytomegalovirus exposure and HLA in healthy donors. Data came from immunoSEQ multiplex PCR; TCRdb stores just in-frame clones and leaves some out. The sample lists a few hundred thousand clones; 88% were seen once. The source material was PBMCs. Receptor source: a young woman in good health and CMV-seronegative.

V gene TRBV4-2 combines with J gene TRBJ1-1, with TRBD1 matching over 9 bases. The CDR3 is made up of 14 amino acids. CDR1 is LGHNA, CDR2 YNFKEQ, per germline. Germline trimming cut 5 bases from V and 5 bases from J; bases unmatched to any gene: 6. In DNA form, the CDR3 reads TGTGCCAGCAGCAATCCGACAGGGGGAACTGAAGCTTTCTTT. This gives the protein CASSNPTGGTEAFF.

The chain joins TRBV9 to TRBJ2-1; TRBD2 aligns across 12 bases. The CDR3 spans 15 residues. With V trimmed by 2 bases and J by 7 bases, 4 bases remained unmatched. Germline V gives CDR1 SGDLS, CDR2 YYNGEE. CDR3 sequence: CASSVGLAGLNEQFF. CDR3 nucleotides: TGTGCCAGCAGCGTCGGACTAGCGGGATTGAATGAGCAGTTCTTC.

The rearrangement links TRBV21-1 to TRBJ1-2; the table's D call TRBD1 went unverified against the DNA. TRBV21-1 is termed a pseudogene. This CDR3 spans 17 amino acids. CDR3 in amino acids: CASSKEGRDVINYGYTF. The CDR3, as DNA: TGTGCCAGCAGCAAAGAAGGCAGGGATGTAATTAACTATGGCTACACCTTC.

The chain recombines TRBV5-1 with TRBJ2-5, with TRBD1 matching over 10 bases. CDR1 and CDR2 (germline): SGHRS, YFSETQ. The CDR3 totals 15 residues. J lost 4 bases, V lost 0 bases, and 3 bases had no gene match. CDR3 sequence reads: CASSLAGQGPETQYF. The CDR3 coding sequence is TGCGCCAGCAGCTTGGCGGGACAGGGGCCAGAGACCCAGTACTTC.

This clone was recorded a few times. V gene TRBV5-6 combines with J gene TRBJ2-7; no clear D. V lost 2 bases and J lost 6, with 12 bases in between. Germline V gene data show CDR1 as SGHDT and CDR2 as YYEEEE. The CDR3 has 13 residues. The CDR3 region is CASSFLTPGEQYF. CDR3 in DNA: TGTGCCAGCAGCTTCCTAACTCCTGGCGAGCAGTACTTC.

This chain uses TRBV30 with TRBJ2-7; D not certain. The CDR3 loop spans 13 amino acids. V lost 2 bases and J 1 base, leaving 9 bases between the germline ends. Germline CDR1 reads GTSNPN; CDR2 reads SVGIG (reference sequence). The CDR3 loop reads CAWSRTESYEQYF. The CDR3 region has the DNA TGTGCCTGGAGTCGAACAGAATCCTACGAGCAGTACTTC.

The chain joins TRBV12-2 to TRBJ2-2; the table calls TRBD2, which could not be checked here. TRBV12-2 is flagged as a pseudogene. The CDR3 has 20 residues. CDR3 loop: CASRLSTGTSGRREAGELFF. CDR3 sequence (DNA): TGTGCAAGTCGCTTGTCCACCGGGACTAGCGGGAGGCGTGAGGCCGGGGAGCTGTTTTTT.

The chain links TRBV29-1 to TRBJ2-3; 16 bases map to TRBD2. The trim removed 3 bases at V and 2 bases at J, leaving 2 bases unmatched. This CDR3 contains 16 residues. Germline V gene sequence: CDR1 SQVTM, CDR2 ANQGSEA. This CDR3 is CSVEGLAGGPTDTQYF. CDR3 coding DNA: TGCAGCGTTGAGGGACTAGCGGGAGGGCCCACAGATACGCAGTATTTT.

The V call is TRBV9, the J call TRBJ1-1; D gene ambiguous. Germline V lookup: CDR1 SGDLS, CDR2 YYNGEE. V was clipped by 0 bases and J by 8 bases, with 8 bases between them. The CDR3 consists of 12 residues. CDR3 sequence reads: CASSVDGIEAFF. CDR3 DNA: TGTGCCAGCAGCGTAGACGGTATCGAAGCTTTCTTT.

The gene calls are TRBV4-1 and TRBJ2-1; 16 positions match TRBD2. This CDR3 is built from 18 residues. Trimming cost V 3 bases and J 1 base; bases outside gene matches: 3. Germline values: CDR1 MGHRA, CDR2 YSYEKL. CDR3 nucleotide sequence: TGCGCCAGCAGCCAGGGGGGACTAGCGGGAGGGTCCTACAATGAGCAGTTCTTC. It yields the protein CASSQGGLAGGSYNEQFF.

The gene calls are TRBV19 and TRBJ2-1; 8 bases align to TRBD2. Losses at the gene ends were 3 bases for V and 1 base for J; bases not matched to a gene: 2. The germline V gene encodes CDR1 LNHDA and CDR2 SQIVND (reference sequence). The CDR3 totals 15 residues. CDR3 nucleotides: TGTGCCAGTAGTATTACGGGAGGGTCCTACAATGAGCAGTTCTTC. Amino acids: CASSITGGSYNEQFF.

This clone was picked up one time. The chain is built from TRBV28 and TRBJ2-7; 10 bases align to TRBD2. Per germline, CDR1 MDHEN and CDR2 SYDVKM. With V trimmed by 1 base and J by 0 bases, 9 bases remained unmatched. This CDR3 region has 18 residues. The CDR3 nucleotides read TGTGCCAGCAGTTTATTGCTAGCGGGAGTCCCTACCTCCTACGAGCAGTACTTC. It codes for CASSLLLAGVPTSYEQYF.

The genes are TRBV29-1 and TRBJ2-1; possible D gene TRBD1, 6 bases. CDR1 SQVTM and CDR2 ANQGSEA come from the germline V gene. V dropped 3 bases and J dropped 4 bases, with 16 bases sitting between them. The CDR3 sequence is 15 residues long. The CDR3 here is CSVDPPYRVYNEQFF. DNA of the CDR3: TGCAGCGTTGATCCTCCCTACAGGGTATACAATGAGCAGTTCTTC.

V usage is TRBV7-8 and J usage is TRBJ2-6, with 10 bases matching TRBD2. Germline V gene data show CDR1 as SGHVS and CDR2 as FQNEAQ. J was trimmed by 9 bases and V by 0 bases; bases with no gene match: 11. The CDR3 covers 18 residues. The CDR3: CASSLAGLDLAGVNVLTF. The CDR3 DNA follows: TGTGCCAGCAGCTTAGCGGGCTTAGATCTAGCGGGAGTCAACGTCCTGACTTTC.

The rearrangement joins TRBV27 to TRBJ2-3; tentatively, D is TRBD2 (6 bases). Germline CDR1 and CDR2: MNHEY and SMNVEV (reference sequence). The CDR3 totals 15 residues. The germline V and J ends were trimmed by 2 bases and 2 bases, with 11 bases remaining between them. For the CDR3, the DNA is TGTGCCAGCAGTTTACGGGACTTTATCACAGATACGCAGTATTTT. The encoded protein is CASSLRDFITDTQYF.